This is a list of T cell receptor beta chains from one sample in a study of T cell responses to AZD1222 COVID-19 vaccine. Data came from immunoSEQ multiplex PCR; TCRdb stores just in-frame clones and leaves some out. The sample lists some 53,000 clones, roughly 89% occurring once. The specimen comprised peripheral blood, sampled 28 days after the second AZD1222 dose. These receptor sequences come from an adult who received the AZD1222 COVID-19 vaccine. Both conserved end residues are part of each CDR3. D genes are given only for firm matches. Some rows have no size entry. The others give once, few or many, or a class for an expanded clone.

j_call cdr3_length v_call clone_size d_call cdr3_aa cdr3_nt
TRBJ1-1 16 TRBV6-5 . . CASSSPGGGPNTEAFF TGTGCCAGCAGTTCCCCGGGGGGAGGCCCGAACACTGAAGCTTTCTTT
TRBJ2-1 15 TRBV7-3 . TRBD1 CASSSDRGLYNEQFF TGTGCCAGCAGCTCTGACAGGGGGCTGTACAATGAGCAGTTCTTC
TRBJ1-1 14 TRBV10-3 . . CAISEGSGGTEAFF TGTGCCATCAGTGAGGGCTCGGGGGGGACTGAAGCTTTCTTT
TRBJ2-1 15 TRBV2 . TRBD2 CASSFSGLVNNEQFF TGTGCCAGCAGTTTTTCAGGACTAGTGAACAATGAGCAGTTCTTC
TRBJ1-1 11 TRBV27 . . CASSLSTEAFF TGTGCCAGCAGTTTAAGTACTGAAGCTTTCTTT
TRBJ1-5 17 TRBV7-8 . TRBD1 CASSLARGAGGGQPQHF TGTGCCAGCAGCTTAGCGCGCGGTGCAGGGGGCGGTCAGCCCCAGCATTTT
TRBJ2-2 16 TRBV3-1/TRBV3-2 . . CASSQARGANTGELFF TGTGCCAGCAGCCAAGCCAGGGGGGCTAACACCGGGGAGCTGTTTTTT
TRBJ2-7 11 TRBV6-5 . . CASRFEVEQYF TGTGCCAGCAGGTTTGAGGTCGAGCAGTACTTC
TRBJ2-7 15 TRBV18 . TRBD1 CASSPPGGAMREQYF TGTGCCAGCTCCCCCCCAGGGGGCGCAATGAGAGAGCAGTACTTC
TRBJ2-3 15 TRBV24-1 . TRBD2 CATSEGGLATDTQYF TGTGCCACCAGTGAAGGAGGACTAGCAACAGATACGCAGTATTTT
TRBJ2-3 14 TRBV30 . . CAWSVRRSTDTQYF TGTGCCTGGAGTGTACGGCGCTCCACAGATACGCAGTATTTT
TRBJ2-2 16 TRBV5-1 few TRBD1 CASSLVVTGGTGELFF TGCGCCAGCAGCTTGGTGGTGACAGGGGGAACCGGGGAGCTGTTTTTT
TRBJ2-1 19 TRBV12-2 . . CASRFNSDFWIVGGDEQFF TGTGCAAGTCGCTTTAACTCTGATTTCTGGATTGTAGGGGGGGATGAGCAGTTCTTC
TRBJ1-1 13 TRBV28 . . CATREKGWAEAFF TGTGCCACTCGGGAAAAGGGGTGGGCTGAAGCTTTCTTT
TRBJ2-2 18 TRBV15 . TRBD1 CATSQLRGQGTNTGELFF TGTGCCACCAGCCAGCTTAGGGGACAGGGAACCAACACCGGGGAGCTGTTTTTT
TRBJ2-7 16 TRBV14 . TRBD2 CASSQRLAGASYEQYF TGTGCCAGCAGCCAGAGATTAGCGGGAGCCTCCTACGAGCAGTACTTC
TRBJ2-3 15 TRBV3-1/TRBV3-2 . TRBD2 CASGPTSGRTDTQYF TGTGCCAGCGGTCCGACTAGCGGCCGCACAGATACGCAGTATTTT
TRBJ2-1 12 TRBV29-1 . . CSVLAAWVEQFF TGCAGCGTTTTGGCCGCCTGGGTTGAGCAGTTCTTC